This is a list of T cell receptor beta chains from one sample in a study of CXCR3-negative and CXCR3-positive naive CD8 T cells. From its re-call of the 5' RACE reads, TCRdb lists each CDR3 protein once, without DNA. In total, the table holds around 90,000 distinct CDR3 sequences. The sequenced material came from naive CXCR3- CD8+ T cells from blood. All receptors derive from a human donor in good health. Some clones in this sample may be carry-over from other donors' samples. Both conserved end residues are part of each CDR3.

CDR3 protein: CASSPRTGETQYF
V gene: TRBV28
J gene: TRBJ2-5

CDR3 protein: CASHRGVGRTEAFF
V gene: TRBV28
J gene: TRBJ1-1

CDR3 protein: CASSLEDGYEQYF
V gene: TRBV7-6
J gene: TRBJ2-7

CDR3 protein: CASSPTGYGYTF
V gene: TRBV7-2
J gene: TRBJ1-2

CDR3 protein: CASSQLTGGKEAFF
V gene: TRBV14
J gene: TRBJ1-1

CDR3 protein: CASSLGGQNTEAFF
V gene: TRBV5-1
J gene: TRBJ1-1

CDR3 protein: CASSQFMDSNYGYTF
V gene: TRBV6-6
J gene: TRBJ1-2

CDR3 protein: CASSPTGDPKNIQYF
V gene: TRBV4-3
J gene: TRBJ2-4

CDR3 protein: CASSMGGTYEQYF
V gene: TRBV27
J gene: TRBJ2-7

CDR3 protein: CASSPPWTGNTEAFF
V gene: TRBV6-6
J gene: TRBJ1-1

CDR3 protein: CASSPYLGRTNEKLFF
V gene: TRBV4-3
J gene: TRBJ1-4

CDR3 protein: CASSMTENYGYTF
V gene: TRBV5-1
J gene: TRBJ1-2

CDR3 protein: CASSQDSLAGLEQFF
V gene: TRBV4-1
J gene: TRBJ2-1

CDR3 protein: CASSPRTSNGLEQFF
V gene: TRBV18
J gene: TRBJ2-1

CDR3 protein: CASGPEQGNTEAFF
V gene: TRBV12-5
J gene: TRBJ1-1

CDR3 protein: CASSYSNRDHSYEQYF
V gene: TRBV6-6
J gene: TRBJ2-7

CDR3 protein: CASSLGQGHSPLHF
V gene: TRBV12-3/TRBV12-4
J gene: TRBJ1-6

CDR3 protein: CASGPGAEQFF
V gene: TRBV7-9
J gene: TRBJ2-1

CDR3 protein: CATSRSTGEGETQYF
V gene: TRBV15
J gene: TRBJ2-5

CDR3 protein: CSVFGENTEAFF
V gene: TRBV29-1
J gene: TRBJ1-1

CDR3 protein: CASSFGGELFF
V gene: TRBV7-9
J gene: TRBJ2-2

CDR3 protein: CASSYGQVLYNEQFF
V gene: TRBV7-3
J gene: TRBJ2-1

CDR3 protein: CASSKTGEVSYEQYF
V gene: TRBV6-6
J gene: TRBJ2-7

CDR3 protein: CASSLGGLDEQYF
V gene: TRBV12-3/TRBV12-4
J gene: TRBJ2-7

CDR3 protein: CASSMRGVNEQFF
V gene: TRBV19
J gene: TRBJ2-1